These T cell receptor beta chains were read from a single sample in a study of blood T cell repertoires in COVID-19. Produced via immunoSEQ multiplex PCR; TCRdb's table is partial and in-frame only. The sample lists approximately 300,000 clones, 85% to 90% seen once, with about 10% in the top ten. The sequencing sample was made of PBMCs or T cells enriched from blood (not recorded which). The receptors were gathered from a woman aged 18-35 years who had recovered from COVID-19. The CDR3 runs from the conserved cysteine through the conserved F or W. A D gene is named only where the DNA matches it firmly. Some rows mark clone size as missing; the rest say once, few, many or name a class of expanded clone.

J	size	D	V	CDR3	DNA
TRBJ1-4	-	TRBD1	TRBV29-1	CSVLRDRGVANEKLFF	TGCAGCGTGCTACGGGACAGGGGGGTCGCTAATGAAAAACTGTTTTTT
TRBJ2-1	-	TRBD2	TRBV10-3	CAISELASGTRGNEQFF	TGTGCCATCAGTGAGTTGGCTAGCGGGACAAGGGGGAATGAGCAGTTCTTC
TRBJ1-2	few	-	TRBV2	CASSDVVNYGYTF	TGTGCCAGCAGTGACGTAGTCAACTATGGCTACACCTTC
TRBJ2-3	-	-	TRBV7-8	CASRLQGSADTQYF	TGTGCCAGCAGGTTACAGGGTTCAGCTGATACGCAGTATTTT
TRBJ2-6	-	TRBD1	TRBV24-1	CATSDHGRDRGLGANVLTF	TGTGCCACCAGTGACCACGGGCGGGACAGGGGGCTCGGGGCCAACGTCCTGACTTTC
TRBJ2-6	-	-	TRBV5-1	CASSLSQGTSGANVLTF	TGCGCCAGCAGCTTGAGCCAGGGAACCTCTGGGGCCAACGTCCTGACTTTC
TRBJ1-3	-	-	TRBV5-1	CASSSEQGAGNTIYF	TGCGCCAGCAGCTCCGAACAGGGAGCTGGAAACACCATATATTTT
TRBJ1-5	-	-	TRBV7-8	CASSFGGDLRNQPQHF	TGTGCCAGCAGCTTTGGGGGGGACCTGAGGAATCAGCCCCAGCATTTT
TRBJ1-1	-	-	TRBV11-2	CASSPNRQGRGTEAFF	TGTGCCAGCAGCCCAAATCGGCAGGGGAGAGGCACTGAAGCTTTCTTT
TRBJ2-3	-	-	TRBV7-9	CASSMDSTDTQYF	TGTGCCAGCAGCATGGACAGTACAGATACGCAGTATTTT
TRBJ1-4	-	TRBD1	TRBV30	CAWSLPKTGGRNEKLFF	TGTGCCTGGAGTCTTCCCAAGACAGGGGGTCGAAATGAAAAACTGTTTTTT
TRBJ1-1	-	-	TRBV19	CAGHRGARVYTEAFF	TGTGCCGGGCACCGGGGGGCTCGGGTTTACACTGAAGCTTTCTTT
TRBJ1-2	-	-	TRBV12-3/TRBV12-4	CASSAQGNYGYTF	TGTGCCAGCAGTGCTCAGGGAAACTATGGCTACACCTTC
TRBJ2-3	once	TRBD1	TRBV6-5	CASRPQGASTDTQYF	TGTGCCAGCAGACCACAGGGGGCTAGCACAGATACGCAGTATTTT
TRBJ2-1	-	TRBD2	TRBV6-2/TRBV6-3	CASSRLAGISYNEQFF	TGTGCCAGCAGTCGACTAGCGGGAATCTCCTACAATGAGCAGTTCTTC
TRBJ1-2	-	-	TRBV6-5	CASSHPDSRYGYTF	TGTGCCAGCAGTCATCCGGACAGCCGCTATGGCTACACCTTC
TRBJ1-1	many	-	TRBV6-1	CASSDIRGPNTEAFF	TGTGCCAGCAGTGATATAAGGGGCCCGAACACTGAAGCTTTCTTT
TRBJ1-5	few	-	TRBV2	CASSVIEVNQPQHF	TGTGCCAGCAGTGTAATAGAGGTGAATCAGCCCCAGCATTTT
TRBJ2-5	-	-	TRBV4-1	CASSQAYGQETQYF	TGCGCCAGCAGCCAAGCATACGGCCAAGAGACCCAGTACTTC
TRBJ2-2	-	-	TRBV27	CASSPNSYPITGELFF	TGTGCCAGCAGTCCTAACTCCTACCCGATTACCGGGGAGCTGTTTTTT
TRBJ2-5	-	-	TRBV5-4	CASSALVWGRGETQYF	TGTGCCAGCAGCGCTCTGGTGTGGGGCAGGGGAGAGACCCAGTACTTC
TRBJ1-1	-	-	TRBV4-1	CASSHPGGANTEAFF	TGCGCCAGCAGCCACCCGGGTGGCGCCAACACTGAAGCTTTCTTT
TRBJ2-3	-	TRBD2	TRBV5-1	CASSLLPPGLAGGLSDTQYF	TGCGCCAGCAGCTTGTTGCCCCCGGGACTAGCGGGAGGGTTGTCAGATACGCAGTATTTT
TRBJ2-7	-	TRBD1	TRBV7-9	CAEDLVTGSYEQYF	TGTGCCGAGGATCTGGTGACAGGGTCCTACGAGCAGTACTTC
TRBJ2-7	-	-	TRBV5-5	CASSLDTRRGEQYF	TGTGCCAGCAGCTTGGATACCCGCCGGGGAGAGCAGTACTTC
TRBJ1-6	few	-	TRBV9	CASSIPGANSPLHF	TGTGCCAGCAGCATCCCGGGAGCCAATTCACCCCTCCACTTT
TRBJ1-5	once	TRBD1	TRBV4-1	CASSQDSGTGRSQPQHF	TGCGCCAGCAGCCAAGATTCCGGGACAGGGCGGTCACAGCCCCAGCATTTT
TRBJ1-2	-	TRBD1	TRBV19	CASSMGTGGNYGYTF	TGTGCCAGTAGTATGGGGACAGGGGGCAACTATGGCTACACCTTC
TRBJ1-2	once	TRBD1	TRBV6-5	CASSRGQGGYGYTF	TGTGCCAGCAGTAGGGGACAGGGGGGCTATGGCTACACCTTC
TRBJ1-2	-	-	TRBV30	CAWTLQGWGYTF	TGTGCCTGGACGTTACAGGGTTGGGGCTACACCTTC
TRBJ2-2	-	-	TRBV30	CAWSSQGTGELFF	TGTGCCTGGAGTAGTCAGGGCACCGGGGAGCTGTTTTTT
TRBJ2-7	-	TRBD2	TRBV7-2	CASSLGLAGFSYEQYF	TGTGCCAGCAGCCTTGGACTAGCGGGTTTTTCCTACGAGCAGTACTTC
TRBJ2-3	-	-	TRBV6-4	CASSAGQEGSDTQYF	TGTGCCAGCAGTGCCGGCCAGGAGGGTTCGGATACGCAGTATTTT
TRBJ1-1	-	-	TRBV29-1	CSSSSTGDTEAFF	TGCAGCTCCTCTTCAACCGGGGACACTGAAGCTTTCTTT
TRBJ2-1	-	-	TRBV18	CASSSERNNEQFF	TGTGCCAGCTCGAGTGAGAGAAACAATGAGCAGTTCTTC
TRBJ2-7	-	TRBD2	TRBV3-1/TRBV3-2	CASSQDQLAGGAYEQYF	TGTGCCAGCAGCCAAGATCAACTAGCGGGGGGAGCCTACGAGCAGTACTTC
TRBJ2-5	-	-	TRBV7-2	CASSLGSLQVGETQYF	TGTGCCAGCAGCTTAGGTTCCCTACAGGTTGGAGAGACCCAGTACTTC
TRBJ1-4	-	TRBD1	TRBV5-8	CASSPAGTGNEKLFF	TGTGCCAGCAGCCCCGCCGGGACAGGGAATGAAAAACTGTTTTTT
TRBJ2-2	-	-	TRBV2	CASSGDGTKDGELFF	TGTGCCAGCAGCGGAGACGGGACAAAGGACGGGGAGCTGTTTTTT
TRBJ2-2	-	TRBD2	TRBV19	CASSAGGHTGELFF	TGTGCCAGTTCTGCGGGAGGGCACACCGGGGAGCTGTTTTTT
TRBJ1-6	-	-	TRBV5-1	CASSLDPGNVGNSPLHF	TGCGCCAGCAGCTTGGATCCAGGGAACGTCGGTAATTCACCCCTCCACTTT
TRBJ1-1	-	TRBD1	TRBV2	CASSPGGGAFF	TGTGCCAGCAGTCCAGGGGGCGGAGCTTTCTTT
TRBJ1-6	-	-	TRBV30	CAWSGGLHSPLHF	TGTGCCTGGAGCGGGGGGCTACATTCACCCCTCCACTTT
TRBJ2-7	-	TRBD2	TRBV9	CASSRQAGGPVYEQYF	TGTGCCAGCAGCCGACAAGCGGGAGGGCCGGTGTACGAGCAGTACTTC
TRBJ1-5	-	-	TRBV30	CAWSHGNSNQPQHF	TGTGCCTGGAGTCACGGGAATAGCAATCAGCCCCAGCATTTT
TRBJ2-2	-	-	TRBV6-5	CASPGSNTGELFF	TGTGCCAGCCCGGGATCGAACACCGGGGAGCTGTTTTTT
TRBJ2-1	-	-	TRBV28	CASSVSYNEQFF	TGTGCTAGCTCAGTCTCCTACAATGAGCAGTTCTTC
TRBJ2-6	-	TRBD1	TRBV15	CATRLPRTGISGANVLTF	TGTGCCACCAGGTTACCGCGGACAGGGATTTCTGGGGCCAACGTCCTGACTTTC
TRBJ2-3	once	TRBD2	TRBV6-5	CASSLQAGVTDTQYF	TGTGCCAGCAGTCTACAAGCGGGAGTCACAGATACGCAGTATTTT
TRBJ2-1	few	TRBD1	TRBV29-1	CSVRQGSSYNEQFF	TGCAGCGTTAGACAGGGGAGCTCCTACAATGAGCAGTTCTTC
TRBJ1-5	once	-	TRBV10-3	CASREGSNQPQHF	TGTGCCTCACGGGAGGGTAGCAATCAGCCCCAGCATTTT